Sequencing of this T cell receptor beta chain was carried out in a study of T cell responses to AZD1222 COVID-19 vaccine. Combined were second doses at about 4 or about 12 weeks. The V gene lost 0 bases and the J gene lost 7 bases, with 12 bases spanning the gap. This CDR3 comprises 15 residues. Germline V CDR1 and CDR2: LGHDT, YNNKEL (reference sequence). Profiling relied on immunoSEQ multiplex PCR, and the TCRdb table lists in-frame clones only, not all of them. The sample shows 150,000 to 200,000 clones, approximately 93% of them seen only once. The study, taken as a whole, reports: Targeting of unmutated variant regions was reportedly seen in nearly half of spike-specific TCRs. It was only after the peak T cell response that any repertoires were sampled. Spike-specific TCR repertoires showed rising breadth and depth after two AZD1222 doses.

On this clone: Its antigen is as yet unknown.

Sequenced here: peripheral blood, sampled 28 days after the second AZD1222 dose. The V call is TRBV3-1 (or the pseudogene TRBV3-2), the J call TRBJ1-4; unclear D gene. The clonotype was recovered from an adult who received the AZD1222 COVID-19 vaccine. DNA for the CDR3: TGTGCCAGCAGCCAAGATTGGGAGGGCAGTGAAAAACTGTTTTTT. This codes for CASSQDWEGSEKLFF.